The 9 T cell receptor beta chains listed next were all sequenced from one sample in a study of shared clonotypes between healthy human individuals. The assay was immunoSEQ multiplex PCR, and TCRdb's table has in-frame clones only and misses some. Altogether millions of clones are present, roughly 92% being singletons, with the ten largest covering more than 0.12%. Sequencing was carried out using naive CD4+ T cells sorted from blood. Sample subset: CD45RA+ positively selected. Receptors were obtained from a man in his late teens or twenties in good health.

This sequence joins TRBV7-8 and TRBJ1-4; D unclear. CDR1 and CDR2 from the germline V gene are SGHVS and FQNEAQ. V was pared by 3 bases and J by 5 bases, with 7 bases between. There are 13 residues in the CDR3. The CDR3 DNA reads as TGTGCCAGCAGCTTCCAGAAAAATGAAAAACTGTTTTTT. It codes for CASSFQKNEKLFF.

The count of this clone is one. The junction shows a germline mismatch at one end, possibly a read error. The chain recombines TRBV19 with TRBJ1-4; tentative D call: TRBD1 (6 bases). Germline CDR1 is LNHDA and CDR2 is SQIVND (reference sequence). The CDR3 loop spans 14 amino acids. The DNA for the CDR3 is TGTGCCAGTAGTATACTCAGGGGCCGTGAAAATCTGTTTTTT. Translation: CASSILRGRENLFF.

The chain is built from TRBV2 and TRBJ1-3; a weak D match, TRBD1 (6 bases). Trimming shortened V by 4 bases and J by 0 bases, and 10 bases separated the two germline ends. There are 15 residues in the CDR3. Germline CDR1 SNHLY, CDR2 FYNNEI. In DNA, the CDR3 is TGTGCCAGCAGTGTCTTGGGGGCCTCTGGAAACACCATATATTTT. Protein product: CASSVLGASGNTIYF.

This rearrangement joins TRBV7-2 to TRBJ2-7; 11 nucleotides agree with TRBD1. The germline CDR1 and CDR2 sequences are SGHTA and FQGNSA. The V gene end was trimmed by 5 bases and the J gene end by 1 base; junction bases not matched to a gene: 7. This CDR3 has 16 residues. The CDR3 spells CASSIQGQGGSYEQYF. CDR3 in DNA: TGTGCCAGCAGCATCCAGGGACAGGGGGGATCCTACGAGCAGTACTTC.

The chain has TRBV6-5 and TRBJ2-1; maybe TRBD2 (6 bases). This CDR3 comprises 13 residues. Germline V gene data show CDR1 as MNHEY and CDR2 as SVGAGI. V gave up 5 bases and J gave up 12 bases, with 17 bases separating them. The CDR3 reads CASSAPGTLAQFF. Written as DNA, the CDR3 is TGTGCCAGCAGTGCCCCCGGGACTTTGGCGCAGTTCTTC.

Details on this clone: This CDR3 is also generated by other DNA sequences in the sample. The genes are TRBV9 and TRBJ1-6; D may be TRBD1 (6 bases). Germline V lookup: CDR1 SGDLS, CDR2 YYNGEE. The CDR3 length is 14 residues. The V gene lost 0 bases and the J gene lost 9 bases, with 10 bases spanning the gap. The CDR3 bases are TGTGCCAGCAGCGTAGCGGGGGGCGGTTCACCCCTCCACTTT. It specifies CASSVAGGGSPLHF.

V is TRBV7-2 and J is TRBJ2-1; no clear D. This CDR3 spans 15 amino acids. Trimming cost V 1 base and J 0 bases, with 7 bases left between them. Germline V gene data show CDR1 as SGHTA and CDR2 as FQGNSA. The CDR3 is CASSLETSSYNEQFF. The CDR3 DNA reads TGTGCCAGCAGCTTAGAAACGAGCTCCTACAATGAGCAGTTCTTC.

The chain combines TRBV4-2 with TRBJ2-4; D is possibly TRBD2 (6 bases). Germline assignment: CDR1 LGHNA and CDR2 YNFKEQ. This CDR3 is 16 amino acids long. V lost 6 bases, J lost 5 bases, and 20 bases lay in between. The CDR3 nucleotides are TGTGCCAGCAGTCGCTGGGGGGAGTGGGTCGAAAACATTCAGTACTTC. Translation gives CASSRWGEWVENIQYF.

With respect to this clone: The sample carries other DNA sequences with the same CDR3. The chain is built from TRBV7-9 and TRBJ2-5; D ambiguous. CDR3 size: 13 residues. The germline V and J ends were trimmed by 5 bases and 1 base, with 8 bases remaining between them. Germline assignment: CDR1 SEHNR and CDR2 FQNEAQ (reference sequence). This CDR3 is CASSRSGQETQYF. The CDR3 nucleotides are TGTGCCAGCAGCCGTTCTGGCCAAGAGACCCAGTACTTC.